The subject of this entry is one TCR beta chain. Trimming stripped 1 base from V and 0 bases from J, with 6 bases between. The germline CDR1 and CDR2 sequences are LNHDA and SQIVND (reference sequence). CDR3 size: 14 residues. These data originate in a study of blood T cell repertoires in COVID-19. The table came from immunoSEQ multiplex PCR; TCRdb's copy has only in-frame clones and leaves some out. Of about 330,000 clones listed, 87% are singletons. The receptor's source is a man younger than 40 with COVID-19, enrolled during active disease. The material sequenced was peripheral blood. V gene TRBV19 combines with J gene TRBJ1-1; D remains unclear. The CDR3 is CASSIAGMNTEAFF. DNA of the CDR3: TGTGCCAGTAGTATAGCAGGCATGAACACTGAAGCTTTCTTT.